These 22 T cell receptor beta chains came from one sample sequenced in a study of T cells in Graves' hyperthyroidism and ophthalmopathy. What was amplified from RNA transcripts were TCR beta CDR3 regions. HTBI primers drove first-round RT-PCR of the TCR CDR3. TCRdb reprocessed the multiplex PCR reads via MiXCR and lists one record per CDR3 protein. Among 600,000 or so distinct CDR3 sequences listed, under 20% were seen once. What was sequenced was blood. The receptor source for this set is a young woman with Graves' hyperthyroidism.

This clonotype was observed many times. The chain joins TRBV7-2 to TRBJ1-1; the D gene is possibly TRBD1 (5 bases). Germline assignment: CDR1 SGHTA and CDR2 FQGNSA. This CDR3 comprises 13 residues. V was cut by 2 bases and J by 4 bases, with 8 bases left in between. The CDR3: CASSLRRGTEAFF. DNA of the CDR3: TGTGCCAGCAGCTTAAGAAGGGGCACTGAAGCTTTCTTT. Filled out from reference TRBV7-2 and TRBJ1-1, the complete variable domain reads GAGVSQSPSNKVTEKGKDVELRCDPISGHTALYWYRQSLGQGLEFLIYFQGNSAPDKSGLPSDRFSAERTGGSVSTLTIQRTQQEDSAVYLCASSLRRGTEAFFGQGTRLTVV.

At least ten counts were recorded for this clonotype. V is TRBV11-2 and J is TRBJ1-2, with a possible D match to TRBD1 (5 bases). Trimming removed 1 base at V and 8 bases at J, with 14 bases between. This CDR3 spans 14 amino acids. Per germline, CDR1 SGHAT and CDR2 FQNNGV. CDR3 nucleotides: TGTGCCAGCAGCTTAGTTACGAGGGGTCAAGGCTACACCTTC. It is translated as CASSLVTRGQGYTF.

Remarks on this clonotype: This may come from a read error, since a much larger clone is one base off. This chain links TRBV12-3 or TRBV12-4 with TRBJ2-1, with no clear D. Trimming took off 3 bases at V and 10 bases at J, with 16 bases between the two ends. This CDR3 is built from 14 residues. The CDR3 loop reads CASSLSGGLKEQFF. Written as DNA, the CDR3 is TGTGCCAGCAGTTTGTCGGGCGGTCTCAAAGAGCAGTTCTTC.

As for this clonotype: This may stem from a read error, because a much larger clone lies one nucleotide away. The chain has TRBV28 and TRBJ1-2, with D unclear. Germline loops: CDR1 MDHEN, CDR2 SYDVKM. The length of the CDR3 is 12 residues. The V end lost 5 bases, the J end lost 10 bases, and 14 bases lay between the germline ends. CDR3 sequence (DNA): TGTGCCAGCAGTCCCTATTGGGCGAACTACACCTTC. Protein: CASSPYWANYTF.

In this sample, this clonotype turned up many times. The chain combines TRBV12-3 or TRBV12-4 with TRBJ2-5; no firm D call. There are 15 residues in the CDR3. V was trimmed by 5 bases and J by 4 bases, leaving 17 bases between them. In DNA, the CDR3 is TGTGCCAGCAGTCCCTTTGAAGGGTTCCGAGAGACCCAGTACTTC. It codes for CASSPFEGFRETQYF.

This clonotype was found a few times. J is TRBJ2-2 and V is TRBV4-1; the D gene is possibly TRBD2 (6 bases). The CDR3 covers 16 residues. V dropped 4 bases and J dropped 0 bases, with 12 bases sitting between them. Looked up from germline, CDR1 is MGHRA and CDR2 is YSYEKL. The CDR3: CASSPGGGANTGELFF. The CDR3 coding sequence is TGCGCCAGCAGCCCAGGAGGAGGGGCGAACACCGGGGAGCTGTTTTTT.

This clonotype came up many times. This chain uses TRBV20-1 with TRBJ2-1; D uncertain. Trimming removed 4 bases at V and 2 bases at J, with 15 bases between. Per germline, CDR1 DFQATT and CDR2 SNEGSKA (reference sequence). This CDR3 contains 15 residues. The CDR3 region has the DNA TGCAGTGCTATGGGCATAGCAGAGACCTACAATGAGCAGTTCTTC. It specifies CSAMGIAETYNEQFF.

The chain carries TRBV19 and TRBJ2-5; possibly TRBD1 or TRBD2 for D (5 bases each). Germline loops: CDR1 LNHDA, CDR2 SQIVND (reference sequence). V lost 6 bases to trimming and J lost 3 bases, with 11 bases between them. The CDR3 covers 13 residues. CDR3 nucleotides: TGTGCCAGTAGATCGGTGGGGGAAGAGACCCAGTACTTC. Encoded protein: CASRSVGEETQYF. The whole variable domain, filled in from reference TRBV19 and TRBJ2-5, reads DGGITQSPKYLFRKEGQNVTLSCEQNLNHDAMYWYRQDPGQGLRLIYYSQIVNDFQKGDIAEGYSVSREKKESFPLTVTSAQKNPTAFYLCASRSVGEETQYFGPGTRLLVL.

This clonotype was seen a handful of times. The CDR3 loop is CASGGGSKGNTGELFF. The CDR3 DNA follows: TGTGCCAGCGGGGGGGGATCCAAGGGTAACACCGGGGAGCTGTTTTTT. The chain links TRBV2 to TRBJ2-2; TRBD2 agrees at 7 bases. Unmatched junction bases numbered 11, after V lost 8 bases and J lost 2 bases. Germline-derived CDR1 and CDR2 are SNHLY and FYNNEI. The CDR3 length is 16 residues.

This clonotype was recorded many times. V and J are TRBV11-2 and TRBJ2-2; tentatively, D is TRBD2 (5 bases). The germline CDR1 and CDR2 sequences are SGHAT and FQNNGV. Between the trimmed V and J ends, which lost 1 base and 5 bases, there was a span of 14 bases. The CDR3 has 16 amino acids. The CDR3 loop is CASSLVREVETGELFF. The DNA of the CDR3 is TGTGCCAGCAGCTTAGTCCGGGAAGTAGAAACCGGGGAGCTGTTTTTT.

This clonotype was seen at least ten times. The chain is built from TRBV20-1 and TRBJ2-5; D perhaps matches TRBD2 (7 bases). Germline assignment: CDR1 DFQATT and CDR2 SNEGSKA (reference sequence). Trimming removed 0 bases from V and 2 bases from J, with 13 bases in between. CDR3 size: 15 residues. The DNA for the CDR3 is TGCAGTGCTAGAGATCCAGGGGAGGGTCAAGAGACCCAGTACTTC. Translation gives CSARDPGEGQETQYF.

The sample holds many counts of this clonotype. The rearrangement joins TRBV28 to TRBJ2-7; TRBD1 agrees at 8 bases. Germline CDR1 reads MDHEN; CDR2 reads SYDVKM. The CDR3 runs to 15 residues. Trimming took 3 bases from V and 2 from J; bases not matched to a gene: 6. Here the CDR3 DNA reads TGTGCCAGCAGTTTCGGAGACAGGGGTGCCTACGAGCAGTACTTC. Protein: CASSFGDRGAYEQYF. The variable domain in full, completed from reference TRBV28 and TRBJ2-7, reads DVKVTQSSRYLVKRTGEKVFLECVQDMDHENMFWYRQDPGLGLRLIYFSYDVKMKEKGDIPEGYSVSREKKERFSLILESASTNQTSMYLCASSFGDRGAYEQYFGPGTRLTVT.

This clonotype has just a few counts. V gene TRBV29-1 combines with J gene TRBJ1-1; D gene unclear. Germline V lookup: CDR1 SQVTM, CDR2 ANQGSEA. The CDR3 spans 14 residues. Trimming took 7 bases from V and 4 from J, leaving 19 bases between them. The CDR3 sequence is CSARRGSRGTEAFF. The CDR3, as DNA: TGCAGCGCCCGGAGAGGGAGTCGAGGCACTGAAGCTTTCTTT.

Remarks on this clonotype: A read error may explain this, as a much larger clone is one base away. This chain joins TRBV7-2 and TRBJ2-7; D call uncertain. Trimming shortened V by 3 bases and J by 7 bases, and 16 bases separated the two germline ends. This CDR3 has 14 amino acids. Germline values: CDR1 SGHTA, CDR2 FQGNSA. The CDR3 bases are TGTGCCAGCAGCTTGGCCGACCCAACTGCGGAGCAGTACTTC. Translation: CASSLADPTAEQYF.

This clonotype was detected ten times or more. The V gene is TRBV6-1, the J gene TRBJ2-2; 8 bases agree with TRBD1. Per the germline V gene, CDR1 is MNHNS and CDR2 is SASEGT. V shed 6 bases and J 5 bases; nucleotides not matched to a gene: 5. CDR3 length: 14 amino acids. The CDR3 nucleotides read TGTGCCAGCAGGACAGGGGCGGGAACCGGGGAGCTGTTTTTT. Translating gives CASRTGAGTGELFF.

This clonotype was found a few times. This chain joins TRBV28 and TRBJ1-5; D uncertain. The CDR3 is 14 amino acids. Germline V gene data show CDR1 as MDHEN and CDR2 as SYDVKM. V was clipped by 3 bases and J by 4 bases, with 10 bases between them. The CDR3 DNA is TGTGCCAGCAGTTTGGCTCCGGGGAATCAGCCCCAGCATTTT. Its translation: CASSLAPGNQPQHF.

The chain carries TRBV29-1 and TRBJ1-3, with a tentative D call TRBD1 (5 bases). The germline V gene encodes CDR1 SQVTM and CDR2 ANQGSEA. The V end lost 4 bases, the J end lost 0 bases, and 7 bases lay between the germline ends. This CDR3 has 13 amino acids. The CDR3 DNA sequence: TGCAGCGTTGTTGGGGGCTCTGGAAACACCATATATTTT. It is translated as CSVVGGSGNTIYF. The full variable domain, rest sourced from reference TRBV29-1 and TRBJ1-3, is SAVISQKPSRDICQRGTSLTIQCQVDSQVTMMFWYRQQPGQSLTLIATANQGSEATYESGFVIDKFPISRPNLTFSTLTVSNMSPEDSSIYLCSVVGGSGNTIYFGEGSWLTVV.

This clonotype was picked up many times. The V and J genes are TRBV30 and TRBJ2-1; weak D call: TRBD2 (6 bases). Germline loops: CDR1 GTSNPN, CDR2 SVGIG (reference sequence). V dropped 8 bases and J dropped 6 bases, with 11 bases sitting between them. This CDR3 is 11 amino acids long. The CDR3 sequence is CARDSGNEQFF. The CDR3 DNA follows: TGTGCCAGGGACTCTGGCAATGAGCAGTTCTTC.

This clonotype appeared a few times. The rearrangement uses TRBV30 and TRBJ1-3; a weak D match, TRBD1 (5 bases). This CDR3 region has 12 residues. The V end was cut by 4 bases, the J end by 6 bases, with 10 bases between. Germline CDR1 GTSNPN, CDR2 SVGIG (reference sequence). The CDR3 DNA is TGTGCCTGGATTTGGGACCTAAACACCATATATTTT. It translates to CAWIWDLNTIYF.

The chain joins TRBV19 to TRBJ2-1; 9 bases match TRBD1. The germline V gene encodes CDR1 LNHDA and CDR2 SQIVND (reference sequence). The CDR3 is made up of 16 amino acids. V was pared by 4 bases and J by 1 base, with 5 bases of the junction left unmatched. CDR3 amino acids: CASSNGQGRSYNEQFF. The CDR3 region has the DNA TGTGCCAGTAGTAATGGACAGGGGAGATCCTACAATGAGCAGTTCTTC. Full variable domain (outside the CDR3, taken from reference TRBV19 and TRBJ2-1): DGGITQSPKYLFRKEGQNVTLSCEQNLNHDAMYWYRQDPGQGLRLIYYSQIVNDFQKGDIAEGYSVSREKKESFPLTVTSAQKNPTAFYLCASSNGQGRSYNEQFFGPGTRLTVL.

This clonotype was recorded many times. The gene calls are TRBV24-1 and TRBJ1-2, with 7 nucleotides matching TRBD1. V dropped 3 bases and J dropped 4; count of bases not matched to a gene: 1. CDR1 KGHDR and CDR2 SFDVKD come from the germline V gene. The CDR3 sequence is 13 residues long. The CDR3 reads CATSDRDSYGYTF. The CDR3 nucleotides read TGTGCCACCAGTGATCGGGACAGCTATGGCTACACCTTC.

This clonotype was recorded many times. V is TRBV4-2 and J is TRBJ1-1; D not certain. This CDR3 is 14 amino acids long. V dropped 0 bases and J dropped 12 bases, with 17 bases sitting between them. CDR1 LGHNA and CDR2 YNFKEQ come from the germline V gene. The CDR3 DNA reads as TGTGCCAGCAGCCAAGACCCCCAAAGATTGAAGCCTTTCTTT. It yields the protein CASSQDPQRLKPFF.